This TCR beta chain originates from a study of blood T cell repertoires in COVID-19. Whole-study context: Spain, Italy and the United States supplied samples that represented acute and convalescent COVID-19. Sources were T cells, B-cell-depleted T cells, or PBMCs; the material itself was cDNA or gDNA.

The CDR3 has 17 amino acids. Trimming took off 1 base at V and 4 bases at J, with 20 bases between the two ends. CDR1 is MGHRA and CDR2 is YSYEKL in the germline V gene. This clone has a single count. Original data processing: Estimated nucleated cell counts came from reference gene primer amplification. Sequencing was performed with immunoSEQ multiplex PCR; in TCRdb, only in-frame clones are kept and a portion is missing. The V and J calls and clone size were taken over from that table, and D and trimming were inferred from the DNA. This sample yields about 160,000 clones, of which roughly 91% are seen a single time; approximately 2% belongs to the top ten.

The rearrangement links TRBV4-1 to TRBJ2-7; possibly TRBD2 for D (5 bases). The TCR comes from a man aged 18 to 30 with acute or convalescent COVID-19. Sequencing used peripheral blood. This chain's CDR3 is CASSQASLGLGRYEQYF. CDR3 in DNA: TGCGCCAGCAGCCAAGCTTCTCTTGGACTGGGGAGATACGAGCAGTACTTC.